One sample yielded the 19 T cell receptor beta chains listed below, sequenced in a study of cytomegalovirus exposure and HLA in healthy donors. Some clones are missing from TCRdb's copy, which holds only in-frame ones; the method was immunoSEQ multiplex PCR. This table holds under 200,000 clones, over 85% found once. Source material: PBMCs. The source is a man aged 18 to 35 in good health and CMV-seropositive.

The chain is built from TRBV9 and TRBJ1-2; D is possibly TRBD1 (5 bases). The CDR3 extends over 15 amino acids. Trimming left V 3 bases short and J 0 bases short, with 12 bases between. Germline CDR1 reads SGDLS; CDR2 reads YYNGEE. The CDR3 is CASSAGHQPNYGYTF. The CDR3 region has the DNA TGTGCCAGCAGCGCAGGACATCAACCTAACTATGGCTACACCTTC.

V is TRBV19 and J is TRBJ2-1; 10 bases align to TRBD2. Germline V gene lookup returns CDR1 LNHDA and CDR2 SQIVND (reference sequence). With 4 bases clipped from V and 4 bases from J, the junction kept 7 bases outside the gene matches. This CDR3 contains 16 residues. CDR3 coding DNA: TGTGCCAGTAGTACCATAACTAGCGGGAATTACAATGAGCAGTTCTTC. This translates into CASSTITSGNYNEQFF.

This chain joins TRBV18 and TRBJ2-1, with 7 bases that match TRBD2. Germline V gives CDR1 KGHSH, CDR2 LQKENI. J gave up 4 bases and V 1 base, and 4 bases lay outside the gene matches. The CDR3 covers 15 residues. This CDR3 reads CASSPRLADYNEQFF. In nucleotides, the CDR3 is TGTGCCAGCTCACCACGGCTAGCGGATTACAATGAGCAGTTCTTC.

This clone was counted between two and nine times. The J gene is TRBJ2-7, the V gene TRBV4-2, with D tentatively TRBD2 (5 bases). This CDR3 comprises 16 residues. Trimming took off 3 bases at V and 0 bases at J, with 15 bases between the two ends. Germline-derived CDR1 and CDR2 are LGHNA and YNFKEQ. CDR3 sequence: CASSQDSAYSSYEQYF. Written as DNA, the CDR3 is TGTGCCAGCAGCCAGGATAGCGCGTACAGCTCCTACGAGCAGTACTTC.

The rearrangement joins TRBV4-1 to TRBJ1-2; D is unclear. The CDR3 consists of 15 residues. The V gene's germline CDR1 is MGHRA and CDR2 YSYEKL. The germline V and J ends were trimmed by 0 bases and 2 bases, with 10 bases remaining between them. DNA of the CDR3: TGCGCCAGCAGCCAAGATGGGCAGCCAAACTATGGCTACACCTTC. This translates into CASSQDGQPNYGYTF.

The count of this clone is one. CDR3 nucleotides: TGTGCCAGCAGTCCCCCTAGCGGAACGGAGGAGCAGTACTTC. Its protein product is CASSPPSGTEEQYF. The chain employs TRBV28 and TRBJ2-7, with 7 bases matching TRBD2. CDR3 size: 14 residues. V shed 5 bases and J 7 bases; nucleotides not matched to a gene: 11. In germline, CDR1 is MDHEN, CDR2 SYDVKM.

The genes are TRBV6-6 and TRBJ2-5, with D unclear. The germline CDR1 and CDR2 sequences are MNHNY and SVGAGI (reference sequence). The length of the CDR3 is 14 residues. Trimming stripped 8 bases from V and 3 bases from J, with 16 bases between. The CDR3 region is CASSARTDKETQYF. As DNA, the CDR3 is TGTGCCAGCTCCGCCCGAACAGATAAAGAGACCCAGTACTTC.

The chain links TRBV27 to TRBJ2-7; 7 bases line up with TRBD1. V lost 5 bases to trimming and J lost 1 base; unmatched junction nucleotides: 11. Germline V gene data show CDR1 as MNHEY and CDR2 as SMNVEV (reference sequence). This CDR3 has 16 residues. The chain's CDR3 is CASSDPRLTGSYEQYF. The DNA of the CDR3 is TGTGCCAGCAGTGACCCCCGCTTGACAGGGTCCTACGAGCAGTACTTC.

This chain uses TRBV7-6 with TRBJ2-1; D remains ambiguous. This CDR3 is built from 12 residues. CDR1 and CDR2 from the germline V gene are SGHVS and FNYEAQ. The V end was cut by 2 bases, the J end by 6 bases, with 5 bases between. The CDR3 nucleotides are TGTGCCAGCAGCTTACCTTCCAATGAGCAGTTCTTC. Translation gives CASSLPSNEQFF.

This clone appeared once. Germline is not matched at one junction end, which may reflect a read error. The chain couples TRBV7-7 to TRBJ1-5; D possibly corresponds to TRBD1 (5 bases). The CDR3 is 15 residues long. Germline V gives CDR1 SSHAT, CDR2 FNYEAQ (reference sequence). The CDR3 spells CASSLDRNSNQPQHF. As DNA, the CDR3 is TGTGCTAGCAGCTTAGACAGAAATAGCAATCAGCCCCAGCATTTT. The variable domain in full, completed from reference TRBV7-7 and TRBJ1-5, reads GAGVSQSPRYKVTKRGQDVTLRCDPISSHATLYWYQQALGQGPEFLTYFNYEAQPDKSGLPSDRFSAERPEGSISTLTIQRTEQRDSAMYRCASSLDRNSNQPQHFGDGTRLSIL.

The chain combines TRBV5-1 with TRBJ2-7; tentative D call: TRBD2 (5 bases). Germline V lookup: CDR1 SGHRS, CDR2 YFSETQ. The CDR3 runs 14 residues. Trimming took 4 bases from V and 2 from J, leaving 13 bases between them. In DNA, the CDR3 is TGCGCCAGCAGCGATGCAGCGGAGGCCTACGAGCAGTACTTC. Protein product: CASSDAAEAYEQYF. Filled out from reference TRBV5-1 and TRBJ2-7, the complete variable domain reads KAGVTQTPRYLIKTRGQQVTLSCSPISGHRSVSWYQQTPGQGLQFLFEYFSETQRNKGNFPGRFSGRQFSNSRSEMNVSTLELGDSALYLCASSDAAEAYEQYFGPGTRLTVT.

The rearrangement joins TRBV11-2 to TRBJ2-3; a possible D gene is TRBD1 (5 bases). Germline V CDR1 and CDR2: SGHAT, FQNNGV. V was shortened by 7 bases and J by 0 bases, with 14 bases between the two germline ends. This CDR3 comprises 15 residues. The CDR3 coding sequence is TGTGCCAGCACTCGAAGGGGCAAAAGCACAGATACGCAGTATTTT. As protein: CASTRRGKSTDTQYF. The variable domain in full, with the rest retrieved from reference TRBV11-2 and TRBJ2-3, is EAGVAQSPRYKIIEKRQSVAFWCNPISGHATLYWYQQILGQGPKLLIQFQNNGVVDDSQLPKDRFSAERLKGVDSTLKIQPAKLEDSAVYLCASTRRGKSTDTQYFGPGTRLTVL.

This chain uses TRBV5-1 with TRBJ2-1; 12 bases align to TRBD2. Germline CDR1 is SGHRS and CDR2 is YFSETQ. The CDR3 consists of 16 residues. The trim removed 4 bases at V and 9 bases at J, leaving 11 bases unmatched. Here the CDR3 DNA reads TGCGCCAGCAGCCTAATAGGGACTAGCGGGTCGTTTGAGCAGTTCTTC. Translation gives CASSLIGTSGSFEQFF.

V gene TRBV11-2 combines with J gene TRBJ2-2; TRBD2 matches 11 bases. CDR1 SGHAT and CDR2 FQNNGV come from the germline V gene. CDR3 size: 16 residues. V was clipped by 0 bases and J by 7 bases; unmatched bases: 4. In DNA, the CDR3 is TGTGCCAGCAGCTTAGATCTAGCGGGAGGCCACGGGGAGCTGTTTTTT. This translates into CASSLDLAGGHGELFF.

The genes are TRBV27 and TRBJ2-7; TRBD1 aligns across 7 bases. CDR1 and CDR2 (germline): MNHEY, SMNVEV (reference sequence). CDR3 size: 15 residues. V shed 5 bases, J shed 6 bases, and the junction held 13 bases outside the gene matches. The CDR3 reads CASSLRPTGSFEQYF. CDR3 sequence (DNA): TGTGCCAGCAGTCTCAGACCGACAGGGAGTTTCGAGCAGTACTTC.

This clone was observed once. The chain couples TRBV27 to TRBJ1-1, with D perhaps matching TRBD1 (6 bases). This CDR3 is built from 14 residues. Trimming shortened V by 0 bases and J by 6 bases, and 11 bases separated the two germline ends. Germline CDR1 MNHEY, CDR2 SMNVEV (reference sequence). The DNA for the CDR3 is TGTGCCAGCAGTTTATCGCTGGGGGCCCCTGAAGCTTTCTTT. It is translated as CASSLSLGAPEAFF.

The chain is built from TRBV9 and TRBJ1-5; D call uncertain. CDR3 length equals 13 residues. With 0 bases removed from V and 8 bases from J, the gap between germline ends came to 9 bases. Per germline, CDR1 SGDLS and CDR2 YYNGEE. Written as DNA, the CDR3 is TGTGCCAGCAGCGTAGGGACTGGGGAGCCCCAGCATTTT. Translating it yields CASSVGTGEPQHF. Together with reference TRBV9 and TRBJ1-5, the CDR3 gives the full variable domain: DSGVTQTPKHLITATGQRVTLRCSPRSGDLSVYWYQQSLDQGLQFLIQYYNGEERAKGNILERFSAQQFPDLHSELNLSSLELGDSALYFCASSVGTGEPQHFGDGTRLSIL.

The V call is TRBV27, the J call TRBJ2-1, with a tentative D call TRBD2 (6 bases). The CDR3 runs to 14 residues. The V and J ends lost 5 bases and 7 bases respectively, with 15 bases between them. Germline V CDR1 and CDR2: MNHEY, SMNVEV (reference sequence). The CDR3: CASSLYPRGNEQFF. In DNA, the CDR3 is TGTGCCAGCAGTCTCTACCCCCGGGGGAATGAGCAGTTCTTC.

The chain combines TRBV27 with TRBJ2-1; D possibly corresponds to TRBD2 (6 bases). Trimming removed 2 bases from V and 4 bases from J, with 12 bases in between. Germline loops: CDR1 MNHEY, CDR2 SMNVEV (reference sequence). The CDR3 contains 15 residues. This chain's CDR3 is CASSLRDSYYNEQFF. CDR3 DNA: TGTGCCAGCAGTTTACGGGACTCCTATTACAATGAGCAGTTCTTC.